The rows below give T cell receptor beta chains drawn from one sample of a study of T cell responses to AZD1222 COVID-19 vaccine. The protocol was immunoSEQ multiplex PCR, while the TCRdb copy is restricted to in-frame clones and leaves out a portion. This table has 140,000 to 150,000 clones, more than 85% appearing once. The specimen was peripheral blood, collected on day 0 of AZD1222 vaccination. The receptors were sampled from an adult in good health. Each CDR3 is given with its conserved first and last residue. The D gene is left open where the match is weak. Rows may omit the clone size; those that give it use once, few, many or a size class.

j_call v_call d_call clone_size cdr3_nt cdr3_aa
TRBJ2-3 TRBV7-9 - - TGTGCCAGCAGCTTTGTACCGGATACGCAGTATTTT CASSFVPDTQYF
TRBJ2-2 TRBV9 TRBD1 few TGTGCCAGCAGCACTCAAGGACAGGGATTCGCCGGGGAGCTGTTTTTT CASSTQGQGFAGELFF
TRBJ1-3 TRBV5-1 - - TGCGCCAGCAGCCTAGATACCGGGGGCTCTGGAAACACCATATATTTT CASSLDTGGSGNTIYF
TRBJ1-2 TRBV9 TRBD1 - TGTGCCAGCAAAGGACAGGGTAACCCTAACTATGGCTACACCTTC CASKGQGNPNYGYTF
TRBJ1-5 TRBV7-2 - - TGTGCCAGCAGCTCGGACAGATATCAGCCCCAGCATTTT CASSSDRYQPQHF
TRBJ2-7 TRBV5-1 - few TGCGCCAGCAGCTTGGAAGGTTACGAGCAGTACTTC CASSLEGYEQYF
TRBJ1-2 TRBV9 - - TGTGCCAGCAGCGTAGAACAAGGGGATGGCTACACCTTC CASSVEQGDGYTF
TRBJ1-6 TRBV5-1 - - TGCGCCAGCAGCTTGGCGCGCGTTGGGGATTCACCCCTCCACTTT CASSLARVGDSPLHF
TRBJ2-4 TRBV5-8 - - TGTGCCAGCATCCTGGGGGACATTCAGTACTTC CASILGDIQYF
TRBJ2-1 TRBV7-3 TRBD2 few TGTGCCAGCAGCCCGAAACTAGCGGGAGGGCCTAGCTCCTACAATGAGCAGTTCTTC CASSPKLAGGPSSYNEQFF
TRBJ1-1 TRBV5-1 - - TGCGCCAGCAGCCGTTTACCGCGAAACACTGAAGCTTTCTTT CASSRLPRNTEAFF
TRBJ2-1 TRBV19 - - TGTGCCAGTAATCCCGGTAGGGGCACTGAGCAGTTCTTC CASNPGRGTEQFF
TRBJ1-1 TRBV19 - - TGTGCCAGCTCGATAGTCAGGTGGGGAGAGACTGAAGCTTTCTTT CASSIVRWGETEAFF
TRBJ1-5 TRBV5-6 TRBD1 once TGTGCCAGCAGCCGTGGCGGGGACAGGAGCAATCAGCCCCAGCATTTT CASSRGGDRSNQPQHF
TRBJ1-1 TRBV7-9 - - TGTGCCAGCAGCTTAGATTGGCCGAAGAACACTGAAGCTTTCTTT CASSLDWPKNTEAFF
TRBJ1-1 TRBV6-5 - - TGTGCCAGCAGTTACCCTGAGGGGGGCACCACTGAAGCTTTCTTT CASSYPEGGTTEAFF
TRBJ2-1 TRBV24-1 - - TGTGCCAGTCCCCGGGGTAGCTCCTACAATGAGCAGTTCTTC CASPRGSSYNEQFF
TRBJ1-1 TRBV5-6 - - TGTGCCAGCAGCCCGTGGGGGGGCTACACTGAAGCTTTCTTT CASSPWGGYTEAFF